Shown below are 19 T cell receptor beta chains from a single sample sequenced in a study of blood T cells in healthy people across ages. The second PCR ran roughly 7 to 11 cycles with a sample-barcoded 5' primer and J-beta primers. TCRdb independently ran MiXCR on the 5' RACE reads; one entry per CDR3 protein. Among about 1.4 million distinct CDR3 sequences, approximately 59% were seen once, and the ten largest hold over 6.5%. Sample: blood. The receptor set was obtained from a man between 18 and 35 years old in good health.

The chain joins TRBV6-1 to TRBJ2-3; 8 bases map to TRBD2. Germline V gene data show CDR1 as MNHNS and CDR2 as SASEGT. V gave up 6 bases and J gave up 5 bases; unmatched junction bases: 22. The CDR3 extends over 19 amino acids. Here the CDR3 DNA reads TGTGCCAGCAGGAACTACGGGAGGGGGGGCAGCCGGGGGAGAGATACGCAGTATTTT. It encodes CASRNYGRGGSRGRDTQYF.

The sample holds a few counts of this clonotype. V and J are TRBV6-1 and TRBJ2-7, with D tentatively TRBD1 (6 bases). Trimming stripped 11 bases from V and 3 bases from J, with 14 bases between. This CDR3 is built from 12 residues. Germline CDR1 reads MNHNS; CDR2 reads SASEGT. CDR3 nucleotide sequence: TGTGCCGTCAGGGGCCTACACTACGAGCAGTACTTC. Protein: CAVRGLHYEQYF.

V gene TRBV5-1 combines with J gene TRBJ2-3, with TRBD2 as a possible D gene (6 bases). The length of the CDR3 is 15 residues. Germline V gene data show CDR1 as SGHRS and CDR2 as YFSETQ. Trimming removed 3 bases from V and 2 bases from J, with 13 bases in between. The CDR3 spells CASSWMGRTTDTQYF. The CDR3 DNA reads TGCGCCAGCAGCTGGATGGGGAGGACCACAGATACGCAGTATTTT.

This clonotype was detected a few times. This chain joins TRBV6-5 and TRBJ1-6; 8 positions match TRBD1. Germline CDR1 and CDR2: MNHEY and SVGAGI. The CDR3 runs 14 residues. J was trimmed by 8 bases and V by 2 bases; bases with no gene match: 2. CDR3 sequence: CASSYDRGHSPLHF. CDR3 in DNA: TGTGCCAGCAGTTACGACAGGGGCCATTCACCCCTCCACTTT.

The chain recombines TRBV12-3 or TRBV12-4 with TRBJ2-4; D remains ambiguous. The J call could be wrong; TRBJ2-7 is a better fit for the DNA end. The CDR3 totals 13 residues. The CDR3 loop reads CASSWTARNEQYF. DNA for the CDR3: TGTGCCAGCAGTTGGACCGCAAGGAACGAGCAGTACTTC.

Turning to this clonotype: Its ends do not fully match the called genes, so a read error is possible. V usage is TRBV27 and J usage is TRBJ2-1; TRBD1 aligns across 11 bases. CDR3 length: 13 amino acids. Germline V gene data show CDR1 as MNHEY and CDR2 as SMNVEV (reference sequence). CDR3 nucleotides: TGCGCCAGCCGGGACAGGGGGAACAATGAGCAGTTCTTC. The encoded protein is CASRDRGNNEQFF.

The gene calls are TRBV7-9 and TRBJ2-7; D is undetermined. With the DNA end fitting TRBJ2-5 better, the J assignment may be wrong. From germline, CDR1 is SEHNR and CDR2 FQNEAQ (reference sequence). The CDR3 runs 15 residues. This chain's CDR3 is CASSLRKGKEETQYF. The CDR3 region has the DNA TGTGCCAGCAGCTTACGTAAGGGCAAGGAAGAGACCCAGTACTTC.

In nucleotides, the CDR3 is TGTGCCAGCAGTTACTCTCTACTAGCGGGGCGCCAAGAGACCCAGTACTTC. It yields the protein CASSYSLLAGRQETQYF. The rearrangement joins TRBV6-2 or TRBV6-3 to TRBJ2-5; 10 nucleotides agree with TRBD2. J was trimmed by 1 base and V by 0 bases; bases with no gene match: 5. Germline CDR1 is MNHEY and CDR2 is SVGEGT. The CDR3 is 17 residues long.

V usage is TRBV4-1 and J usage is TRBJ2-1; TRBD2 matches at 10 bases. The CDR3 consists of 16 residues. Germline CDR1 is MGHRA and CDR2 is YSYEKL. V lost 4 bases and J lost 4; bases outside the gene matches: 7. The CDR3 nucleotides are TGCGCCAGCAGCCCTCCCCCTAGCGGGGGTTACAATGAGCAGTTCTTC. Translation gives CASSPPPSGGYNEQFF.

The CDR3 DNA sequence: TGTGCCAGCAGCCGTAAAAGCTGGGAGAACACTGAAGCTTTCTTT. Amino acids: CASSRKSWENTEAFF. J is TRBJ1-1 and V is TRBV5-6; no clear D gene. This CDR3 spans 15 amino acids. Germline CDR1 reads SGHDT; CDR2 reads YYEEEE. V was shortened by 4 bases and J by 1 base, with 14 bases between the two germline ends.

In its sample, this clonotype was seen once. The chain recombines TRBV2 with TRBJ2-2; D gene ambiguous. V was clipped by 1 base and J by 4 bases, with 10 bases between them. The CDR3 totals 15 residues. Germline V gene sequence: CDR1 SNHLY, CDR2 FYNNEI. The CDR3 is CASSEEVGATGELFF. For the CDR3, the DNA is TGTGCCAGCAGTGAAGAGGTCGGTGCCACCGGGGAGCTGTTTTTT.

This chain joins TRBV12-5 and TRBJ2-7; D uncertain. Trimming stripped 3 bases from V and 4 bases from J, with 4 bases between. Germline lookup yields CDR1 LGHNT and CDR2 FRNRAP. The CDR3 has 11 residues. The CDR3 sequence is CASGFPYEQYF. In DNA, the CDR3 is TGTGCTAGTGGTTTTCCTTACGAGCAGTACTTC. Full variable domain (rest looked up from reference TRBV12-5 and TRBJ2-7): DARVTQTPRHKVTEMGQEVTMRCQPILGHNTVFWYRQTMMQGLELLAYFRNRAPLDDSGMPKDRFSAEMPDATLATLKIQPSEPRDSAVYFCASGFPYEQYFGPGTRLTVT.

The chain uses TRBV12-3 or TRBV12-4 and TRBJ1-1, with a weak D call TRBD1 (5 bases). Deletions cut 1 base from V and 1 base from J, with 7 bases between. This CDR3 region has 14 residues. The CDR3 is CASSLVGANTEAFF. The DNA for the CDR3 is TGTGCCAGCAGTTTAGTAGGGGCGAACACTGAAGCTTTCTTT.

This clonotype was seen a few times. The V and J genes are TRBV20-1 and TRBJ2-1; 9 bases align to TRBD2. Trimming cost V 2 bases and J 4 bases; bases outside gene matches: 3. CDR3 length equals 14 residues. CDR1 and CDR2 (germline): DFQATT, SNEGSKA (reference sequence). CDR3 DNA sequence: TGCAGTGCTAGACTAGCGGGGCTTTACAATGAGCAGTTCTTC. Its protein product is CSARLAGLYNEQFF.

This rearrangement joins TRBV6-2 or TRBV6-3 to TRBJ1-1; D not certain. Germline CDR1 is MNHEY and CDR2 is SVGEGT. This CDR3 is 11 amino acids long. Trimming took 2 bases from V and 10 from J, leaving 8 bases between them. The CDR3 region is CASSYPLGAFF. Written as DNA, the CDR3 is TGTGCCAGCAGTTACCCCCTTGGAGCTTTCTTT.

The gene calls are TRBV4-2 and TRBJ2-7; D uncertain. CDR1 is LGHNA, CDR2 YNFKEQ, per germline. This CDR3 contains 14 residues. Trimming stripped 1 base from V and 6 bases from J, with 13 bases between. The CDR3 nucleotides are TGTGCCAGCAGCCAAGCCGGCAATGGTCGCGAGCAGTACTTC. Its protein is CASSQAGNGREQYF.

The chain links TRBV6-2 or TRBV6-3 to TRBJ2-3, with 10 nucleotides matching TRBD2. This CDR3 is built from 18 residues. Germline V gene data show CDR1 as MNHEY and CDR2 as SVGEGT. V dropped 5 bases and J dropped 0; count of bases not matched to a gene: 11. CDR3 DNA sequence: TGTGCCAGCAGTCTAGGACTAGCGGCACCTACGAGCACAGATACGCAGTATTTT. Its translation: CASSLGLAAPTSTDTQYF.

V usage is TRBV10-3 and J usage is TRBJ2-3; D uncertain. There are 14 residues in the CDR3. V was cut by 3 bases and J by 1 base, with 8 bases left in between. Germline V gene sequence: CDR1 ENHRY, CDR2 SYGVKD. The CDR3, as DNA: TGTGCCATCAGTGACAGCACTGGCACAGATACGCAGTATTTT. The encoded protein is CAISDSTGTDTQYF.

As for this clonotype: This clone may be a read error of a much larger clone one base away. The chain has TRBV6-2 or TRBV6-3 and TRBJ2-7, with D uncertain. The CDR3 extends over 14 amino acids. Between the trimmed V and J ends, which lost 0 bases and 7 bases, there was a span of 13 bases. Germline V lookup: CDR1 MNHEY, CDR2 SVGEGT. The CDR3 reads CASSYSAEINEQYF. CDR3 bases: TGTGCCAGCAGTTACTCGGCGGAGATCAATGAGCAGTACTTC.